This entry is about one T cell receptor (beta chain). Its antigen is unknown. The data are from a study of PD-1 blockade in classical Hodgkin lymphoma. Study information: Patients in the cohort were put on intravenous nivolumab, 3 mg/kg every 2 weeks. Study-level results: It was reported that newly diagnosed patients had less baseline TCR diversity than healthy donors.

CDR1 SGHRS and CDR2 YFSETQ come from the germline V gene. The CDR3 runs to 16 residues. V lost 0 bases and J 3 bases, leaving 13 bases between the germline ends. Method: immunoSEQ multiplex PCR; TCRdb's copy keeps in-frame clones and lacks some. The repertoire has 80,000 to 100,000 clones, about 92% of them found once; the top ten carry around 2%. Sample time point: cycle 4 day 1 (C4D1), after 6 weeks of nivolumab. The patients all showed relapse after autologous stem cell transplantation, while their brentuximab vedotin exposure varied. The rearrangement joins TRBV5-1 to TRBJ1-5; a weak D match, TRBD1 (6 bases). Here the sequenced sample was peripheral blood mononuclear cells (PBMCs), taken before the fourth cycle of nivolumab. The TCR comes from a human donor with classical Hodgkin lymphoma. CDR3 nucleotide sequence: TGCGCCAGCAGCTTGGAGGCCAGGGGCCCCAATCAGCCCCAGCATTTT. Protein sequence: CASSLEARGPNQPQHF.